In its sample, the clone carrying this TCR beta chain was seen a few times. The antigen remains undetermined. The sample originates from a study of T cell repertoires in cytomegalovirus infection. Study information: In public TCR beta signatures, there were indications of both CMV infection and matching HLA type.

V lost 4 bases, J lost 0 bases, and 14 bases lay in between. CDR3 length: 16 residues. The germline CDR1 and CDR2 sequences are MRHNA and SNTAGT. TCRdb itself ran the reads through MiXCR, one entry per CDR3 protein. The repertoire holds fewer than 250,000 distinct CDR3 sequences, with roughly 12% as singletons. Study results and limitations: CMV-specific HLA-C-restricted TCR beta clonotypes dominated the ex vivo response. Public TCR beta family frequency separated CMV-and-HLA carriers, including in an independent cohort.

J is TRBJ2-3 and V is TRBV6-4, with D possibly matching TRBD1 (7 bases). Sequencing was done on a sample of PBMCs. The TCR sequence derives from a human donor in good health (CMV status not recorded). Some clones in this sample may be carry-over from other donors' samples. The CDR3 loop reads CASSATGDSSTDTQYF. The CDR3 nucleotides are TGTGCCAGCAGTGCCACGGGGGACAGTAGCACAGATACGCAGTATTTT.